The entry below gives a single TCR beta chain sequence along with its context. TCRdb's table, derived via immunoSEQ multiplex PCR, lists solely in-frame clones and lacks some. The sample gives about 30,000 clones, about 89% of which show up once; about 4.4% is in the top ten. This CDR3 has 14 amino acids. V was cut by 0 bases and J by 1 base, with 7 bases left in between. The germline CDR1 and CDR2 sequences are MGHRA and YSYEKL. The record originates from a study of OX40 agonist ivuxolimab in advanced cancers. Sequencing used CD4+ or CD8+ T cells sorted from blood, obtained in a trial of the OX40 agonist ivuxolimab. This sequence originates from an adult with an advanced solid tumor such as melanoma, head and neck, liver or kidney cancer. The V and J genes are TRBV4-1 and TRBJ2-7; D gene ambiguous. Written as DNA, the CDR3 is TGCGCCAGCAGCCAAGAAGCTGTTTCCTACGAGCAGTACTTC. Translation gives CASSQEAVSYEQYF.